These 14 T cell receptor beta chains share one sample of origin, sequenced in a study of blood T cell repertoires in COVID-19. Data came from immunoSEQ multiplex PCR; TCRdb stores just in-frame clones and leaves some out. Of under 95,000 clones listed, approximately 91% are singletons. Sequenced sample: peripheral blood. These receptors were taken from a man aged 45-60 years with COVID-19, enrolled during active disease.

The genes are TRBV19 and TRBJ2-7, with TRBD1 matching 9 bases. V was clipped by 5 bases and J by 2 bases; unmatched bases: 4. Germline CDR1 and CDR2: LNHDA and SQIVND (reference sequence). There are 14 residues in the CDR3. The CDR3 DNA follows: TGTGCCAGTAGTTCCAGGGACAGGGCCTACGAGCAGTACTTC. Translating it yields CASSSRDRAYEQYF.

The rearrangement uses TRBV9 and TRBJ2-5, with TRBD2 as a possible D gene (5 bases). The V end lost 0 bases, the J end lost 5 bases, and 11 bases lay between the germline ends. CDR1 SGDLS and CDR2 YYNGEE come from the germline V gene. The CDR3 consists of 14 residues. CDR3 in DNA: TGTGCCAGCAGCGTAGATGGGAGTCCGGAGACCCAGTACTTC. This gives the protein CASSVDGSPETQYF.

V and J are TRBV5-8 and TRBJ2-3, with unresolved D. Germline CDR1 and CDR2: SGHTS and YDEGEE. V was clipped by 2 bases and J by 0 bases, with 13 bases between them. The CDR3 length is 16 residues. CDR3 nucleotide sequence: TGTGCCAGCAGCTTTCTCGGCGGAACTAGCACAGATACGCAGTATTTT. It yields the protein CASSFLGGTSTDTQYF.

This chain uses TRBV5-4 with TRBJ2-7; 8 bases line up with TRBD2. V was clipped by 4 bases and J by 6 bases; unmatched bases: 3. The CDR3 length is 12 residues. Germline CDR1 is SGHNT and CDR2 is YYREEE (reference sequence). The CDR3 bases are TGTGCCAGCAGCGGGACTAGGGGCGAGCAGTACGTC. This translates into CASSGTRGEQYV.

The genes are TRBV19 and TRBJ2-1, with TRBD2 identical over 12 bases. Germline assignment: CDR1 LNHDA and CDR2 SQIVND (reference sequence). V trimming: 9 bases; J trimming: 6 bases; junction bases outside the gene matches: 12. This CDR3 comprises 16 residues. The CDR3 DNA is TGTGCCAGCACCGCCACGACTAGCGGGAGACCCAATGAGCAGTTCTTC. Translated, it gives CASTATTSGRPNEQFF.

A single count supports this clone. The CDR3 region has the DNA TGCAGCGTTGGACCCGGGAGCGGGAGGGTGTATGAGCAGTTCTTC. It translates to CSVGPGSGRVYEQFF. This sequence joins TRBV29-1 and TRBJ2-1; TRBD2 agrees at 10 bases. The CDR3 loop spans 15 amino acids. With V trimmed by 4 bases and J by 8 bases, 11 bases remained unmatched. Germline V gene data show CDR1 as SQVTM and CDR2 as ANQGSEA.

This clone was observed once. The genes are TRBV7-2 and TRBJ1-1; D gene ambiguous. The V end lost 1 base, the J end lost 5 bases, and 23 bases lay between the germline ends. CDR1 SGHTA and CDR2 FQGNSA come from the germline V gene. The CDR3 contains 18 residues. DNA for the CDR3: TGTGCCAGCAGCTTAGAGGGCGGGTTTGTTTATGGAAGGACTGAAGCTTTCTTT. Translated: CASSLEGGFVYGRTEAFF.

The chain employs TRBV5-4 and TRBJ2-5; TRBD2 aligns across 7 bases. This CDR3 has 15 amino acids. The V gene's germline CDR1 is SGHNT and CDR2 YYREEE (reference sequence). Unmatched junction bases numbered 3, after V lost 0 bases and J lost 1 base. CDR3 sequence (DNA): TGTGCCAGCAGCTTGGCGACTAGCAGCCAAGAGACCCAGTACTTC. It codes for CASSLATSSQETQYF. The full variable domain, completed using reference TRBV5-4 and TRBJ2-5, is ETGVTQSPTHLIKTRGQQVTLRCSSQSGHNTVSWYQQALGQGPQFIFQYYREEENGRGNFPPRFSGLQFPNYSSELNVNALELDDSALYLCASSLATSSQETQYFGPGTRLLVL.

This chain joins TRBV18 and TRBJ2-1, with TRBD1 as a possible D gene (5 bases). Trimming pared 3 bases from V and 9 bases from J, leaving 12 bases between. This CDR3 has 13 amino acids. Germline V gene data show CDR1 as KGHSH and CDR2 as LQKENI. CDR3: CASSPQGIGEQFF. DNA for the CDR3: TGTGCCAGCTCACCGCAGGGCATTGGTGAGCAGTTCTTC.

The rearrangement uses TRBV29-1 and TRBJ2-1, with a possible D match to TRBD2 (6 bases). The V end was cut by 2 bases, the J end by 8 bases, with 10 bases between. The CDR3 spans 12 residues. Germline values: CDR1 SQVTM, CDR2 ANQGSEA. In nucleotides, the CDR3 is TGCAGCGTTGAATCGGGGGTAGATGAGCAGTTCTTC. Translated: CSVESGVDEQFF.

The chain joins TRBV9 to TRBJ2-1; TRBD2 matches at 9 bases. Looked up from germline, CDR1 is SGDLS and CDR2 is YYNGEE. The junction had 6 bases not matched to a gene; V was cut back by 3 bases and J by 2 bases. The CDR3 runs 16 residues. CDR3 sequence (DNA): TGTGCCAGCAGCGCTTTAGCGGGAGCAGCCTACAATGAGCAGTTCTTC. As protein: CASSALAGAAYNEQFF.

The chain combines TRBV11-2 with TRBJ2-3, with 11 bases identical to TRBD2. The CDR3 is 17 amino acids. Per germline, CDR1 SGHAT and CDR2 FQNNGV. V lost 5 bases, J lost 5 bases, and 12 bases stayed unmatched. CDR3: CASSQTSGTLQGDTQYF. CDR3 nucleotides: TGTGCCAGCAGCCAGACTAGCGGGACTCTCCAGGGAGATACGCAGTATTTT.

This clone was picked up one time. The CDR3 protein is CASSQTGWGTQYF. CDR3 DNA: TGTGCCAGCAGTCAGACAGGTTGGGGGACCCAGTACTTC. This sequence joins TRBV6-2 or TRBV6-3 and TRBJ2-5, with a tentative D call TRBD1 (6 bases). Germline assignment: CDR1 MNHEY and CDR2 SVGEGT. Trimming took 5 bases from V and 7 from J, leaving 14 bases between them. The CDR3 length is 13 residues.

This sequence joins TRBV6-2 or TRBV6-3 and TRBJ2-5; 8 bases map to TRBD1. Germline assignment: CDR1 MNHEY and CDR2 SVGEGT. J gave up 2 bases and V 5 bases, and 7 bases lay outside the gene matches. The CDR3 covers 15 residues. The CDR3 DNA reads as TGTGCCAGCAGTCCCTGGGACAGGCAACAAGAGACCCAGTACTTC. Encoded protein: CASSPWDRQQETQYF.